This T cell receptor (beta chain) derives from a study of cytomegalovirus exposure and HLA in healthy donors (dated by TCRdb to about 2017). General notes on the study: An earlier analysis of approximately 600 of the donors reported roughly 300 Gb of sequence data and 117 million unique TCR beta sequences from about 179 million T cells. Donor age, sex, ethnicity and CMV serostatus were collected together with the repertoire data. About 320 gigabases of sequencing data and 70 million to 100 million unique TCR sequences were included in an early release covering 550 to 650 HLA-typed donors. To predict cytomegalovirus infection status, the study combined high-throughput TCR immunosequencing, statistical association of individual TCRs with disease status, and machine learning. Both class I and class II loci were covered by HLA typing, at four-digit resolution. Typing coverage varied by locus: roughly 629-630 donors for A, B, C, DRB1 and DQB1; approximately 520 for DQA1; more than 600 for DPA1; 400 to 480 for DPB1. A later analysis re-examined previously published TCR beta repertoires from 610 or so donors and added high-resolution HLA genotyping to investigate patterns of TCR occurrence. The study was designed to test whether signatures of past pathogen exposure could be identified by cataloging public T cell receptors. In an earlier analysis of 587 of the donors, high-throughput TCR beta sequencing was used to judge whether each TCR beta V gene segment behaved as functional or pseudogenic. All discovery cohort repertoires had been generated on a single sequencing platform. A later genetic analysis used genome-wide SNP genotypes for about 60% of the roughly 700 donors, treating that subset as a discovery cohort. Using immunosequencing, the study profiled T cell repertoires from roughly 650 subjects and related those repertoires to cytomegalovirus serostatus. Among several hundred genotyped donors of the cohort, an average of approximately 240,000 unique TCR beta nucleotide sequences was sequenced per donor, of which about 18% were non-productive. Along with the approximately 700-subject first cohort, a separate validation cohort of some 130 different subjects was used. A few DR-DQ haplotypes were treated as single units for association and clustering because of strong linkage in the cohort. In the later analysis, no new phenotypic data were used to find candidate immune exposures; instead, reliance was placed on TCR beta sequences and their occurrence across donors. Among the roughly 380 genotyped donors, approximately 77% belonged to the genetic ancestry cluster associated with self-reported Caucasian donors. Points the paper makes about the study in general: A further reported finding was that TCR beta sequences accurately predicted the HLA-A and HLA-B alleles for most subjects in the first cohort. In vitro tests confirmed that a few of the cytomegalovirus-associated TCR beta chains recognize cytomegalovirus antigens. In a later analysis, most CMV-associated TCR beta chains were found to appear HLA-restricted, with HLA associations seemingly driven largely by CMV exposure. A group of highly shared sequence variants was considered likely to be a technical artifact of the sequencing pipeline. HLA typing was unavailable for some donors at each locus, so association tests used only the typed subset. In a later analysis, the rate of TCR association differed among HLA loci, with DRB1 alleles having the most associated TCRs and HLA-C alleles having the fewest. Cytomegalovirus status was reported to be diagnosed by the classifier with high specificity and sensitivity in both the original and validation cohorts. Presence/absence analyses assumed roughly uniform sequencing depth across donors, an assumption that may not hold. This cohort had only TCR beta chains sequenced, and the lack of alpha or paired-chain data limited which features could be detected. When HLA alleles, especially DR and DQ, strongly co-occurred, TCR associations were difficult to assign to individual alleles. In a later analysis, several top co-occurrence clusters were reported to appear linked to parvovirus B19, influenza, CMV and Epstein-Barr virus. The authors suggested that the approach could potentially be extended to other disease states and immunological phenotypes. In a later analysis, more than 15,000 TCR beta sequences were associated with specific HLA alleles at a false discovery rate of 0.05. Because counts were too low, seventeen rarely observed V segments, including chromosome 9 orphons, were left out of the earlier analysis of 500 to 750 of the donors. The study gave a list of 150 to 200 TCR beta chains associated with cytomegalovirus. For the cohort, immune exposure information was limited to CMV serostatus. Broadly in line with IMGT annotations, most TCR beta V segments showed up in productive rearrangements about 90% or about 30% of the time in an earlier analysis of roughly 590 of the donors. Because the 87-base-pair reads could not distinguish some IMGT-functional V segments, including TRBV6-2 and TRBV6-3, those segments were excluded. Correlated functional status among segregating V segments might reflect linkage disequilibrium, but an unknown experimental factor could not be ruled out. Most TCR sequences were observed very rarely across donors, whereas some public TCRs were present in many individuals. V-gene and J-gene trimming of TCR beta chains was associated with a missense DCLRE1C variant in a later genetic analysis, and the association was replicated in an independent cohort. Compared with the approximately 710-donor mean, donors in an Asian-associated ancestry cluster had fewer N-insertions in productive TCRs, according to a later genetic analysis. In a later analysis, HLA-associated TCR beta chains showed more clonal expansion and lower generation probabilities than non-associated chains that were equally common.

Measured from the cysteine to the phenylalanine, the CDR3 is 15 residues long. Only the CDR3 region is kept as DNA, spanning 45 bases read in frame from base 1. The germline V gene supplies CDR1 MNHNS and CDR2 SASEGT. The germline ends are 18 bases apart after V is trimmed by 7 bases and J by 2 bases. This clone has only a few counts. Its specific antigen is unknown. No base-level quality is on record; no much larger clone is a single base apart. The cohort consisted of 600 or so healthy bone marrow donors. At the time of sampling, every cohort member was nominally healthy, though immune exposures that went unrecorded were likely present. The donor was CMV seropositive and was included in the group of 250 to 350 seropositive cohort members. A peripheral blood sample was collected from each donor, and TCR beta sequencing was performed on peripheral blood mononuclear cells. The Qiagen DNeasy Blood Extraction Kit was used to extract genomic DNA from the blood cell samples.

The library was generated by the immunoSEQ multiplex PCR assay. For the multiplex PCR, a mixture combining 60 forward primers for TCR Vbeta segments and 13 reverse primers for TCR Jbeta segments was used. Amplification of the CDR3 region of rearranged TCR beta genes was performed with a multiplex PCR assay on genomic DNA. The amplified TCR beta libraries were sequenced on the Illumina HiSeq System as 87-base-pair reads. Regarding the original processing steps: In a later analysis, tens of millions of unique TCR beta chains were counted across the 500 to 850 repertoires, and around 11 million of these chains were shared by at least two donors. Raw reads were error-corrected and collapsed into unique sequences with a nearest-neighbor algorithm that merged closely related sequences to remove PCR and sequencing errors. CDR3 sequences were aligned to IMGT reference sequences to assign V, D and J gene segments. For a sequence to be retained, a match of at least six nucleotides was required to both a V gene segment and a J gene segment. Rearrangements were called productive when the CDR3 lacked stop codons and stayed in frame with V and J; all others were non-productive. Following IMGT convention, CDR3 was defined as the stretch from the second conserved V-encoded cysteine up to the conserved J-encoded phenylalanine. The earlier analysis of about 530 of the donors excluded any sequence lacking an unambiguous match to a single V gene segment. An earlier analysis of over 450 of the donors classified V segments as functional when productive rearrangements were above 56.7% and as segregating when the standard deviation between donors was above 5%. A statistical classification framework was built for diagnosing cytomegalovirus status from the catalog of TCR beta chain sequences. V and J gene assignment, in a later analysis, came from comparing TCR nucleotide sequences with IMGT/GENE-DB human TR gene sequences. Using the TCRdist pipeline, a later analysis assigned CDR3 sequences along with most-parsimonious VDJ recombination scenarios. In a later analysis, every TCR beta chain was defined by the combination of its CDR3 amino acid sequence and its V-gene family, and reads without a unique V-gene family were dropped. As a way to deal with suspected cross-contamination and a sequencing artifact, a later analysis dropped hundreds of nucleotide sequences that were highly shared and had low generation probability. For each public chain, a later analysis derived a clonal expansion index from normalized ranks of inferred template counts within each repertoire. Generation probabilities in a later analysis came from a VDJ recombination model fitted to out-of-frame rearrangements, and those results were checked against IGoR. In a later analysis, hypergeometric tests were used to score TCR-TCR, TCR-HLA and TCR-CMV co-occurrence, with a repertoire-size bias correction applied to TCR pairs. To estimate false discovery rates, a later analysis permuted the HLA or CMV assignments 20 times. In a later analysis, co-occurring TCRs were grouped using DBSCAN, and TCRdist sequence similarity was added for clustering within HLA-allele-positive subsets. Co-occurrence clustering excluded repertoires with fewer than 30,000 or more than 120,000 public chains, plus five with anomalous nucleotide sharing. TCRdb holds this immuneACCESS table with in-frame rearrangements only. Some clones are missing; in checked studies, unresolved V genes explain under half, and the rest has no known cause. V, J and clone size are those of that table, while D and trimming were read from the DNA. For this sample the table gives over 150,000 clones, of which 65% to 90% were detected only once. The ten largest clones take up around 1.2% of the sample.

This sequence originates from a girl aged 2-10 years in good health and CMV-seropositive. The sequenced sample was PBMCs. The chain links TRBV6-1 with TRBJ2-7, with a tentative D gene TRBD2 over 5 matching bases. DNA sequence: TGTGCCAGCACCGGGGATGGGGATGGAACCTACGAGCAGTACTTC. Its amino acids are CASTGDGDGTYEQYF.